These 7 T cell receptor beta chains originate from one sample sequenced in a study of blood T cell repertoires in COVID-19. Libraries were prepared by immunoSEQ multiplex PCR; TCRdb keeps only in-frame clonotypes and omits some of them. Seen here are roughly 220,000 clones, about 80% observed once, and the top ten hold under 1.5%. Source material: PBMCs or T cells enriched from blood (not recorded which). The source of these receptors is a woman aged 40 to 49 with acute COVID-19.

The chain is built from TRBV28 and TRBJ2-3, with 9 bases identical to TRBD2. With 5 bases clipped from V and 5 bases from J, the junction kept 8 bases outside the gene matches. Germline CDR1 and CDR2: MDHEN and SYDVKM. The CDR3 runs to 15 residues. DNA of the CDR3: TGTGCCAGCAGTATGCCGGGACTAGCAGTAGATACGCAGTATTTT. This encodes CASSMPGLAVDTQYF.

This clone was counted only a few times. The rearrangement uses TRBV25-1 and TRBJ1-3, with D possibly being TRBD1 (6 bases). This CDR3 contains 15 residues. The germline V gene has CDR1 MGHDK and CDR2 SYGVNS. The V gene lost 0 bases and the J gene lost 4 bases, with 10 bases spanning the gap. The CDR3 sequence is CASSEYEDSGNTIYF. In DNA form, the CDR3 reads TGTGCCAGCAGTGAATATGAGGACAGCGGAAACACCATATATTTT.

CDR3 residues: CASTPPGTYNSPLHF. CDR3 coding DNA: TGTGCCAGCACGCCCCCGGGGACATATAATTCACCCCTCCACTTT. The rearrangement uses TRBV6-4 and TRBJ1-6; D is possibly TRBD1 (6 bases). V was clipped by 7 bases and J by 4 bases, with 14 bases between them. Germline assignment: CDR1 MRHNA and CDR2 SNTAGT. CDR3 length equals 15 residues.

CDR3 in DNA: TGCAGTGCTAGAGATCAGGGGTACACCTTC. As protein: CSARDQGYTF. The chain employs TRBV20-1 and TRBJ1-2; tentative D call: TRBD1 (6 bases). V lost 0 bases, J lost 11 bases, and 7 bases lay in between. The V gene's germline CDR1 is DFQATT and CDR2 SNEGSKA (reference sequence). CDR3 size: 10 residues.

The J gene is TRBJ2-1, the V gene TRBV7-3, with D perhaps TRBD1 (5 bases). Germline CDR1 is SGHTA and CDR2 is FQGTGA. The CDR3 is 15 amino acids. The V and J ends lost 0 bases and 9 bases respectively, with 15 bases between them. This chain's CDR3 is CASSLTGAERSEQFF. The DNA of the CDR3 is TGTGCCAGCAGCTTAACAGGGGCGGAACGCAGTGAGCAGTTCTTC.

The chain recombines TRBV28 with TRBJ1-2; 12 bases are a match to TRBD1. Trimming removed 7 bases from V and 7 bases from J; junction bases left unmatched: 7. This CDR3 has 14 amino acids. Germline-derived CDR1 and CDR2 are MDHEN and SYDVKM. The CDR3 DNA reads TGTGCCAGCAAGTGGGACAGGGGGCAAGGTGGCTACACCTTC. It yields the protein CASKWDRGQGGYTF.

This clone turned up a few times. The chain has TRBV19 and TRBJ2-1, with 9 bases matching TRBD2. V was pared by 1 base and J by 3 bases, with 7 bases of the junction left unmatched. The CDR3 has 17 residues. CDR1 is LNHDA, CDR2 SQIVND, per germline (reference sequence). The CDR3 DNA follows: TGTGCCAGTAGTATAGTCCCGGGACTAGCCGACTACAATGAGCAGTTCTTC. Translating it yields CASSIVPGLADYNEQFF.